The 13 T cell receptor beta chains in this list originate from one sample, sequenced in a study of blood T cells in healthy people across ages. Combining a sample-barcoded 5' primer with a J-beta primer mix, a second PCR ran for 7 to 11 cycles. Via MiXCR, TCRdb re-called the 5' RACE reads, giving one row per CDR3 protein. The table shows about 670,000 distinct CDR3 sequences, with roughly half occurring only once. Sample: blood. These receptors originate from a woman of 80 years or more in good health.

This clonotype was found many times. This chain links TRBV4-1 with TRBJ2-3, with D hard to call. The CDR3 has 16 residues. The germline V and J ends were trimmed by 0 bases and 0 bases, with 10 bases remaining between them. Germline loops: CDR1 MGHRA, CDR2 YSYEKL. The CDR3 DNA reads as TGCGCCAGCAGCCAAGAAGGAAGATTTAGCACAGATACGCAGTATTTT. Protein: CASSQEGRFSTDTQYF.

This clonotype was seen repeatedly, ten times or more. The chain recombines TRBV6-2 or TRBV6-3 with TRBJ2-7; D is perhaps TRBD1 (6 bases). CDR1 MNHEY and CDR2 SVGEGT come from the germline V gene. CDR3 length: 13 amino acids. The ends were cut back, 8 bases at V and 4 bases at J, with 15 bases in the middle. The CDR3 DNA follows: TGTGCCAGCGGGGAGACAGGACAATACGAGCAGTACTTC. Amino acid sequence: CASGETGQYEQYF.

This clonotype was counted at least ten times. The V and J genes are TRBV27 and TRBJ2-1; TRBD1 matches at 9 bases. The V segment lost 3 bases and the J segment 5 bases; nucleotides outside the gene matches: 2. The CDR3 runs to 14 residues. The V gene's germline CDR1 is MNHEY and CDR2 SMNVEV (reference sequence). The DNA for the CDR3 is TGTGCCAGCAGTTTCCGGACAGGGGACAATGAGCAGTTCTTC. Its translation: CASSFRTGDNEQFF.

This clonotype was seen once. The J gene is TRBJ2-6, the V gene TRBV28, with TRBD2 matching 7 bases. The CDR3 is made up of 17 amino acids. The trim removed 5 bases at V and 0 bases at J, leaving 7 bases unmatched. Per germline, CDR1 MDHEN and CDR2 SYDVKM. DNA of the CDR3: TGTGCCAGCAGTCCCCGGGGGGTCAGCTCTGGGGCCAACGTCCTGACTTTC. It is translated as CASSPRGVSSGANVLTF.

The chain recombines TRBV7-3 with TRBJ2-1; 8 bases line up with TRBD2. The CDR3 spans 15 residues. V shed 5 bases and J 7 bases; nucleotides not matched to a gene: 10. The germline gives CDR1 SGHTA, CDR2 FQGTGA. In DNA, the CDR3 is TGTGCCAGCAGCCCCTTGGGCGGGAGGTTGAATGAGCAGTTCTTC. Translated, it gives CASSPLGGRLNEQFF.

CDR3 nucleotides: TGTGCCAGCGACCGACCGAGGGGCATAGCAAATACGCAGTATTTT. Its protein is CASDRPRGIANTQYF. The gene calls are TRBV28 and TRBJ2-3; D possibly matches TRBD1 or TRBD2 (5 bases each). Per the germline V gene, CDR1 is MDHEN and CDR2 is SYDVKM. CDR3 length: 15 amino acids. With 8 bases removed from V and 7 bases from J, the gap between germline ends came to 22 bases.

With respect to this clonotype: A much larger clone is a single base away; this may be a read error. The chain joins TRBV27 to TRBJ1-1, with TRBD1 matching 7 bases. V was pared by 3 bases and J by 1 base, with 5 bases of the junction left unmatched. Germline V CDR1 and CDR2: MNHEY, SMNVEV (reference sequence). The CDR3 totals 15 residues. This CDR3 reads CASSFAGTENTEAFF. In DNA form, the CDR3 reads TGTGCCAGCAGTTTCGCCGGGACAGAGAACACTGAAGCTTTCTTT.

The V call is TRBV4-2, the J call TRBJ2-3, with TRBD2 identical over 7 bases. The CDR3 consists of 17 residues. V trimming: 1 base; J trimming: 2 bases; junction bases outside the gene matches: 9. In germline, CDR1 is LGHNA, CDR2 YNFKEQ. Here the CDR3 reads CASSQAVRRDYTDTQYF. DNA of the CDR3: TGTGCCAGCAGCCAAGCGGTACGGAGGGACTACACAGATACGCAGTATTTT.

V is TRBV7-9 and J is TRBJ1-2; D ambiguous. The CDR3 runs to 14 residues. The germline CDR1 and CDR2 sequences are SEHNR and FQNEAQ (reference sequence). V lost 8 bases and J 3 bases, leaving 16 bases between the germline ends. The CDR3 sequence is CASGVGSLYYGYTF. The CDR3 bases are TGTGCCAGCGGGGTAGGGAGCCTTTACTATGGCTACACCTTC.

The V gene is TRBV5-1, the J gene TRBJ2-5; D gene uncertain. With the DNA end fitting TRBJ2-7 better, the J assignment may be wrong. CDR1 and CDR2 (germline): SGHRS, YFSETQ. The CDR3 runs 14 residues. The CDR3 here is CASSSSSRTYEQYF. CDR3 nucleotide sequence: TGCGCCAGCAGCTCCTCCAGTCGCACCTACGAGCAGTACTTC.

Many counts were recorded for this clonotype. The chain carries TRBV9 and TRBJ2-3; possible D gene TRBD2, 5 bases. This CDR3 has 15 amino acids. Germline V gene data show CDR1 as SGDLS and CDR2 as YYNGEE. Trimming pared 6 bases from V and 6 bases from J, leaving 20 bases between. Here the CDR3 DNA reads TGTGCCAGCACTAACGGAGGACTGGCAGTGGATACGCAGTATTTT. It is translated as CASTNGGLAVDTQYF.

V gene TRBV7-2 combines with J gene TRBJ2-4; D perhaps matches TRBD2 (6 bases). The J call is doubtful: the DNA matches TRBJ2-7 better. The CDR3 length is 14 residues. The germline V gene has CDR1 SGHTA and CDR2 FQGNSA. The CDR3 nucleotides are TGTGCCAGCAGCTCTGGGACTCTGCTCTACGAGCAGTACTTC. Amino acids: CASSSGTLLYEQYF.

This clonotype has only a few counts. The rearrangement joins TRBV10-3 to TRBJ2-3; 7 bases line up with TRBD2. CDR1 and CDR2 from the germline V gene are ENHRY and SYGVKD. V shed 8 bases, J shed 3 bases, and the junction held 5 bases outside the gene matches. The CDR3 has 13 residues. CDR3 region: CAIGPGRTDTQYF. CDR3 sequence (DNA): TGTGCCATCGGCCCCGGGAGGACAGATACGCAGTATTTT.